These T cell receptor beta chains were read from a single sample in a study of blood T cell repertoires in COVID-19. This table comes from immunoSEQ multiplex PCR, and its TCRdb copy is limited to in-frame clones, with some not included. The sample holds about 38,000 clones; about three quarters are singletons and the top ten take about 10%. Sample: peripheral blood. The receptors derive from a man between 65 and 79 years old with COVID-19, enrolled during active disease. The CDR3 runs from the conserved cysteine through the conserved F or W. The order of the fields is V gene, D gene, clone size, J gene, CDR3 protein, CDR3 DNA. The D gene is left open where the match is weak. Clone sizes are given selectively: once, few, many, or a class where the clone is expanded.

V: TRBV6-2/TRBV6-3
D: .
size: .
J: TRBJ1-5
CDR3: CASSYRRSNQPQHF
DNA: TGTGCCAGCAGTTATAGGCGGAGCAATCAGCCCCAGCATTTT

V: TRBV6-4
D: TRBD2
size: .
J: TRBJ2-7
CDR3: CASSDQETSGAIEQYF
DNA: TGTGCCAGCAGTGATCAAGAGACTAGCGGTGCGATCGAGCAGTACTTC

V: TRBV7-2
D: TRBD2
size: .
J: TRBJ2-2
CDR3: CASSYSRGGRNTGELFF
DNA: TGTGCCAGCAGCTACTCGCGGGGGGGCCGTAACACCGGGGAGCTGTTTTTT

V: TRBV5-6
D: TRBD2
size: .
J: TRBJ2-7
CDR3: CASSDWASGAYEQYF
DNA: TGTGCCAGCAGCGACTGGGCTAGCGGGGCCTACGAGCAGTACTTC

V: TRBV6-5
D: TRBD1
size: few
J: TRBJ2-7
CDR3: CASSLVGTDHEQYF
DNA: TGTGCCAGCAGTTTAGTCGGGACAGATCACGAGCAGTACTTC

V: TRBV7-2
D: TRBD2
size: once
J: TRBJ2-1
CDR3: CASSLAGAGGYNEQFF
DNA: TGTGCCAGCAGCTTAGCGGGAGCGGGGGGCTACAATGAGCAGTTCTTC

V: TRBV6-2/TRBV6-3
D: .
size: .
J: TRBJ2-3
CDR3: CASSLSGVLGEYF
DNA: TGTGCCAGCAGCCTTTCGGGGGTCTTGGGGGAGTATTTT

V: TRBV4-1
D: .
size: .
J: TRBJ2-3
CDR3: CASSYDGSTGTRGQYF
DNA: TGCGCCAGCAGCTACGACGGTTCAACAGGTACAAGGGGTCAGTATTTT

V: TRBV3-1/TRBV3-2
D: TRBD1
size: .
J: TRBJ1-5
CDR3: CASSLGQPYSNQPQHF
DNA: TGTGCCAGCAGCCTGGGACAGCCGTATAGCAATCAGCCCCAGCATTTT

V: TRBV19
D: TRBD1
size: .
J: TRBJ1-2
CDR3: CATWDRVGYGYTF
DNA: TGTGCCACCTGGGACAGGGTGGGGTATGGCTACACCTTC

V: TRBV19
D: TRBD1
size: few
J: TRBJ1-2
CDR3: CASSIDAGTGYGYTF
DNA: TGTGCCAGTAGTATCGACGCCGGGACAGGCTATGGCTACACCTTC

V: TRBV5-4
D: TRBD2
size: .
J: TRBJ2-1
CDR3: CASSLAKTSGRNDQFF
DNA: TGTGCCAGCAGCTTGGCCAAGACTAGCGGGAGAAATGATCAGTTCTTC

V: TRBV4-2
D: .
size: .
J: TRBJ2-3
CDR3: CASSQDGTSTDTQYF
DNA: TGTGCCAGCAGCCAAGACGGGACTAGCACAGATACGCAGTATTTT

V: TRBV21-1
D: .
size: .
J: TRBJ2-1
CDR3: CASSKWRSCYNEQFF
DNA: TGTGCCAGCAGCAAATGGAGGTCTTGCTACAATGAGCAGTTCTTC

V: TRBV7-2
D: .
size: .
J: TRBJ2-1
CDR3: CASSPLRGSYNEQFF
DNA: TGTGCCAGCAGCCCCCTGAGGGGGTCCTACAATGAGCAGTTCTTC

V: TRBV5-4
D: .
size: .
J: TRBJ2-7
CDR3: CASSLADFDRLAVNEQYF
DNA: TGTGCCAGCAGCTTGGCAGACTTCGATAGGCTAGCAGTCAACGAGCAGTACTTC

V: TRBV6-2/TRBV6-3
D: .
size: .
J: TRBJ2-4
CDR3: CASSPLAKNIQYF
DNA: TGTGCCAGCAGCCCCCTAGCCAAAAACATTCAGTACTTC

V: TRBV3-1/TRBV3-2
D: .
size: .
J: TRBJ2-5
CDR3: CASSQEETLRETQYF
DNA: TGTGCCAGCAGCCAAGAGGAGACCCTTAGGGAGACCCAGTACTTC

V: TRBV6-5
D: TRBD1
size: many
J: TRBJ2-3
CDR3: CASGLSQGKDTQYF
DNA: TGTGCCAGCGGATTATCACAGGGGAAGGATACGCAGTATTTT

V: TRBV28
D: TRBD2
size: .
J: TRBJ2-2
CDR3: CASSLLPAGGRLYTGELFF
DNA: TGTGCCAGCAGTTTATTGCCAGCGGGGGGGCGGTTGTACACCGGGGAGCTGTTTTTT

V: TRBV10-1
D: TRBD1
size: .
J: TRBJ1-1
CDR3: CASRNDRGDTEAFF
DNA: TGCGCCAGCAGAAATGACAGGGGTGACACTGAAGCTTTCTTT

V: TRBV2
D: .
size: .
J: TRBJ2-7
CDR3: CASVHRDNNEQYF
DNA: TGTGCCAGCGTACACCGGGACAACAACGAGCAGTACTTC

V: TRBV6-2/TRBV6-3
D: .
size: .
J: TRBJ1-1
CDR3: CASSLDRFQAFF
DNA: TGTGCCAGCAGTCTCGACAGGTTCCAAGCTTTCTTT